A selection of T cell receptor beta chains follows, all from one sample in a study of blood T cell repertoires in COVID-19. TCRdb keeps only in-frame clones here, not all; method: immunoSEQ multiplex PCR. The profile shows about 83,000 clones, about 85% of them singletons. The material sequenced was peripheral blood. These receptors were collected from a woman between 50 and 59 years old with active or convalescent COVID-19. Both conserved end residues are part of each CDR3. A D gene is named only where the DNA matches it firmly. Clone sizes are given selectively: once, few, many, or a class where the clone is expanded.

many	TRBD1	TRBJ2-7	TRBV9	TGTGCCAGCAGCCCGGGACAGGGCTACGAGCAGTACTTC	CASSPGQGYEQYF
-	-	TRBJ1-4	TRBV6-1	TGTGCCAGCAGTGAATTACAGGGTTATTACTCTGTCGGTGGTGAAAAACTGTTTTTT	CASSELQGYYSVGGEKLFF
-	TRBD2	TRBJ2-3	TRBV3-1/TRBV3-2	TGTGCCAGCAGCCAAGCGGCGGGGGGGCCGGATACGCAGTATTTT	CASSQAAGGPDTQYF
-	-	TRBJ1-2	TRBV30	TGTGCCTGGATGGGGGGATATGGCTACACCTTC	CAWMGGYGYTF
few	TRBD1	TRBJ1-2	TRBV5-1	TGCGCCAGCAGCAAATCGACAGGGACGTCGAGGGGCTACACCTTC	CASSKSTGTSRGYTF
-	-	TRBJ1-2	TRBV19	TGTGCCAGTAGTATTTCACCAGGGGACTATGGCTACACCTTC	CASSISPGDYGYTF
once	TRBD1	TRBJ2-7	TRBV30	TGTGCCTGGAGCCTGACAGGGGGGTCCTACGAGCAGTACTTC	CAWSLTGGSYEQYF
-	TRBD1	TRBJ2-3	TRBV3-1/TRBV3-2	TGTGCCAGCAGCCAACAGACAGGGGCGCCCACAGATACGCAGTATTTT	CASSQQTGAPTDTQYF
once	TRBD1	TRBJ1-5	TRBV6-5	TGTGCCAGCAGTTCTACAGGGGGCGGACAGCCCCAGCATTTT	CASSSTGGGQPQHF
once	-	TRBJ2-2	TRBV24-1	TGTGCCACCAGTGATGCCGGGAACCTCGGTGGCACCGGGGAGCTGTTTTTT	CATSDAGNLGGTGELFF
-	TRBD1	TRBJ1-5	TRBV6-6	TGTGCCAGCAGCGGGGGACAGGGGAGCAATCAGCCCCAGCATTTT	CASSGGQGSNQPQHF
few	TRBD1	TRBJ2-7	TRBV7-8	TGTGCCAGCAGCTTAGCCGGAGCTGCGGTCAGGGGGTCCTACGAGCAGTACTTC	CASSLAGAAVRGSYEQYF
-	-	TRBJ2-2	TRBV7-6	TGTGCCAGCAGCCTATACCATGGAACGACAGGCCTGAACACCGGGGAGCTGTTTTTT	CASSLYHGTTGLNTGELFF
-	TRBD1	TRBJ2-5	TRBV5-4	TGTGCCAGCAGCTTGGTTGACAGGGAGAAGGAGACCCAGTACTTC	CASSLVDREKETQYF
once	-	TRBJ1-2	TRBV9	TGTGCCAGCAGCGTAGGACTTGGAGGCTATGGCTACACCTTC	CASSVGLGGYGYTF
few	-	TRBJ2-3	TRBV27	TGTGCCAGCAGTTCCGACAGAGACACAGATACGCAGTATTTT	CASSSDRDTDTQYF
-	-	TRBJ2-7	TRBV19	TGTGCCAGTAGTCGACAGTATACCTCCTACGAGCAGTACTTC	CASSRQYTSYEQYF
-	-	TRBJ2-2	TRBV9	TGTGCCAGCAGTGAGGTAGCCGGGGAGCTGTTTTTT	CASSEVAGELFF
-	-	TRBJ1-1	TRBV14	TGTGCCAGCAGCACCACCGGGGGCACTGAAGCTTTCTTT	CASSTTGGTEAFF
-	TRBD1	TRBJ1-6	TRBV7-6	TGTGCCAGCAGCCCGACAGGGTATAATTCACCCCTCCACTTT	CASSPTGYNSPLHF
once	-	TRBJ1-4	TRBV14	TGTGCCAGCAGCCACCCTCTCGGGAAACTGTTTTTT	CASSHPLGKLFF
-	TRBD1	TRBJ2-2	TRBV3-1/TRBV3-2	TGTGCCAGCAGCCAAGGACAGGGGAACACCGGGGAGCTGTTTTTT	CASSQGQGNTGELFF
-	-	TRBJ1-1	TRBV13	TGTGCCAGCAGCCGAAAAGGGGATGGGGTGAAGGACACTGAAGCTTTCTTT	CASSRKGDGVKDTEAFF
-	-	TRBJ2-5	TRBV7-3	TGTGCCAGCAGCTTATCGGGGTTGGGGGGAGAGACCCAGTACTTC	CASSLSGLGGETQYF
-	TRBD1	TRBJ1-5	TRBV5-8	TGTGCCAGCAGTTCGGACAGGAGCAATCAACCCCAGCATTTT	CASSSDRSNQPQHF
-	TRBD2	TRBJ2-1	TRBV4-2	TGTGCCAGCAGCCAAGATTACGGCGGGGGGGCGGATGAGCAGTTCTTC	CASSQDYGGGADEQFF
-	TRBD1	TRBJ2-3	TRBV7-6	TGTGCCAGCAGCCAAAGAGGGACAGTCACAGATACGCAGTATTTT	CASSQRGTVTDTQYF
few	-	TRBJ1-5	TRBV27	TGTGCCAGCAGTAGAGAGTGGCGGGGCAATCAGCCCCAGCATTTT	CASSREWRGNQPQHF